The 25 T cell receptor beta chains given below trace back to one sample, sequenced in a study of blood T cells in healthy people across ages. It was with a sample-barcoded 5' primer and a J-beta primer mix that a second PCR of roughly 7 to 12 cycles was run. TCRdb processed the 5' RACE reads anew with MiXCR; each CDR3 protein has one entry. The sample contains fewer than 950,000 distinct CDR3 sequences, roughly 50% of which appear only once. Sequenced input: blood. These receptors all stem from an elderly man in good health.

This clonotype appeared a few times. V and J are TRBV5-5 and TRBJ2-5, with 9 bases identical to TRBD2. Germline CDR1 is SGHKS and CDR2 is YYEKEE (reference sequence). CDR3 length: 16 amino acids. V dropped 3 bases and J dropped 1; count of bases not matched to a gene: 7. Here the CDR3 DNA reads TGTGCCAGCAGCTGGGGAGCGGGAGGATCCCAAGAGACCCAGTACTTC. Translated: CASSWGAGGSQETQYF.

This clonotype was detected a few times. The J gene is TRBJ2-4, the V gene TRBV18; D call uncertain. The end of the DNA is better explained by TRBJ2-7, so the J call may be wrong. Per germline, CDR1 KGHSH and CDR2 LQKENI. The CDR3 length is 15 residues. CDR3 DNA sequence: TGTGCCAGCTCACCAAGGGCGGAGCCCCTCCACGAGCAGTACTTC. Translated: CASSPRAEPLHEQYF.

This chain joins TRBV6-5 and TRBJ1-2; D is perhaps TRBD1 (6 bases). The CDR3 runs 16 residues. Trimming removed 2 bases from V and 2 bases from J, with 15 bases in between. The germline V gene has CDR1 MNHEY and CDR2 SVGAGI. CDR3 sequence: CASSYGFSGGNYGYTF. The CDR3 coding sequence is TGTGCCAGCAGTTACGGTTTTTCGGGGGGCAACTATGGCTACACCTTC.

J is TRBJ2-7 and V is TRBV10-3; D unclear. V lost 7 bases and J lost 3, with 10 bases in between. Germline values: CDR1 ENHRY, CDR2 SYGVKD. CDR3 size: 12 residues. CDR3 protein: CAIKRSGYEQYF. DNA of the CDR3: TGTGCCATCAAGAGGTCCGGCTACGAGCAGTACTTC.

The chain combines TRBV29-1 with TRBJ2-1, with 14 bases matching TRBD2. The CDR3 covers 15 residues. Germline CDR1 reads SQVTM; CDR2 reads ANQGSEA. J lost 8 bases, V lost 8 bases, and 11 bases had no gene match. The CDR3 sequence is CSLVLRLAGGHEQFF. DNA of the CDR3: TGCAGCTTAGTATTAAGACTAGCGGGAGGGCATGAGCAGTTCTTC.

The CDR3 sequence: CASSLPDLNEQFF. CDR3 coding DNA: TGCGCCAGCAGCTTGCCAGATTTGAATGAGCAGTTCTTC. The chain links TRBV5-1 to TRBJ2-1; D is ambiguous. Per the germline V gene, CDR1 is SGHRS and CDR2 is YFSETQ. This CDR3 region has 13 residues. V gave up 1 base and J gave up 7 bases, with 9 bases separating them.

This clonotype is a singleton in its sample. The CDR3 sequence is CSARRGQPNQPQHF. As DNA, the CDR3 is TGCAGTGCTAGGAGGGGACAGCCCAATCAGCCCCAGCATTTT. V and J are TRBV20-1 and TRBJ1-5; 7 nucleotides agree with TRBD1. This CDR3 contains 14 residues. Trimming at V came to 3 bases and at J to 3 bases, leaving 5 bases not matched to a gene. The germline CDR1 and CDR2 sequences are DFQATT and SNEGSKA (reference sequence).

The rearrangement uses TRBV3-1 and TRBJ1-6; D ambiguous. Germline V gene lookup returns CDR1 LGHDT and CDR2 YNNKEL (reference sequence). This CDR3 spans 15 amino acids. V was clipped by 1 base and J by 3 bases, with 7 bases between them. The CDR3 DNA sequence: TGTGCCAGCAGCCAAGGTATCAGCTATAATTCACCCCTCCACTTT. Encoded protein: CASSQGISYNSPLHF. The whole variable domain, remainder taken from reference TRBV3-1 and TRBJ1-6, is DTAVSQTPKYLVTQMGNDKSIKCEQNLGHDTMYWYKQDSKKFLKIMFSYNNKELIINETVPNRFSPKSPDKAHLNLHINSLELGDSAVYFCASSQGISYNSPLHFGNGTRLTVT.

The V and J genes are TRBV7-9 and TRBJ2-1, with D possibly being TRBD1 (7 bases). The germline V gene encodes CDR1 SEHNR and CDR2 FQNEAQ (reference sequence). The CDR3 contains 14 residues. Trimming shortened V by 6 bases and J by 5 bases, and 14 bases separated the two germline ends. The CDR3 sequence: CASRFRGADNEQFF. For the CDR3, the DNA is TGTGCCAGCAGGTTCAGGGGGGCCGACAATGAGCAGTTCTTC.

J is TRBJ2-5 and V is TRBV20-1, with D hard to call. Germline-derived CDR1 and CDR2 are DFQATT and SNEGSKA (reference sequence). This CDR3 is 13 amino acids long. Trimming took 3 bases from V and 2 from J, leaving 10 bases between them. The CDR3 sequence: CSASWVGQETQYF. Written as DNA, the CDR3 is TGCAGTGCTAGCTGGGTGGGGCAAGAGACCCAGTACTTC.

CDR3 protein: CATHRGRAIYNEQFF. DNA of the CDR3: TGTGCCACCCACCGAGGGCGGGCTATCTACAATGAGCAGTTCTTC. The V gene is TRBV7-2, the J gene TRBJ2-1; perhaps TRBD2 as D (5 bases). Trimming left V 10 bases short and J 3 bases short, with 19 bases between. Germline V lookup: CDR1 SGHTA, CDR2 FQGNSA. The CDR3 length is 15 residues.

The rearrangement uses TRBV29-1 and TRBJ2-1, with TRBD2 identical over 16 bases. Germline CDR1 is SQVTM and CDR2 is ANQGSEA. The CDR3 has 21 amino acids. V lost 3 bases, J lost 2 bases, and 16 bases stayed unmatched. The CDR3 sequence: CSVEGLHTGTSGRAAYNEQFF. CDR3 sequence (DNA): TGCAGCGTTGAGGGCTTACATACCGGGACTAGCGGGAGGGCCGCCTACAATGAGCAGTTCTTC.

The chain is built from TRBV5-1 and TRBJ2-7, with a possible D match to TRBD2 (5 bases). Germline lookup yields CDR1 SGHRS and CDR2 YFSETQ. V was trimmed by 4 bases and J by 2 bases, leaving 13 bases between them. The CDR3 runs to 14 residues. The CDR3 bases are TGCGCCAGCAGCCCGCTCCGGGGAGCCTACGAGCAGTACTTC. This translates into CASSPLRGAYEQYF.

The gene calls are TRBV13 and TRBJ2-5; a possible D gene is TRBD1 (5 bases). The length of the CDR3 is 16 residues. Deletions cut 5 bases from V and 0 bases from J, with 16 bases between. Germline lookup yields CDR1 PRHDT and CDR2 FYEKMQ (reference sequence). In DNA form, the CDR3 reads TGTGCCAGCAGCCAAAGACAGACTGGTAACCAAGAGACCCAGTACTTC. Its translation is CASSQRQTGNQETQYF.

The rearrangement joins TRBV12-3 or TRBV12-4 to TRBJ2-1; no reliable D call. The J call is doubtful: the DNA matches TRBJ2-7 better. The CDR3 has 14 residues. The CDR3 coding sequence is TGTGCCAGCAGTTTAGGCCAGAACTACAATGAGCAGTACTTC. Protein product: CASSLGQNYNEQYF.

This clonotype has a handful of counts. V and J are TRBV24-1 and TRBJ2-3; TRBD2 agrees at 14 bases. Germline V gene sequence: CDR1 KGHDR, CDR2 SFDVKD. This CDR3 contains 17 residues. The trim removed 2 bases at V and 5 bases at J, leaving 5 bases unmatched. The CDR3 region is CATSDSGLAGAQDTQYF. The CDR3 nucleotides read TGTGCCACCAGTGATTCGGGACTAGCGGGAGCGCAAGATACGCAGTATTTT.

This chain joins TRBV5-6 and TRBJ2-1; a possible D gene is TRBD2 (6 bases). CDR3 length: 13 residues. V was pared by 4 bases and J by 8 bases, with 13 bases between. Germline V CDR1 and CDR2: SGHDT, YYEEEE. The DNA for the CDR3 is TGTGCCAGCAGCGGACACGGGAGAGATGAGCAGTTCTTC. Its protein is CASSGHGRDEQFF.

This chain links TRBV9 with TRBJ1-1, with 8 bases aligning to TRBD1. Germline V gene data show CDR1 as SGDLS and CDR2 as YYNGEE. The CDR3 is 15 residues long. V shed 4 bases and J 3 bases; nucleotides not matched to a gene: 8. The CDR3 region has the DNA TGTGCCAGCAGCCGACGGACAGGGTTGGACACTGAAGCTTTCTTT. Amino acids: CASSRRTGLDTEAFF.

This chain connects TRBV20-1 to TRBJ2-1, with 11 bases matching TRBD2. The J call may be wrong; the DNA end is better matched by TRBJ2-7. Germline CDR1 DFQATT, CDR2 SNEGSKA (reference sequence). CDR3 length: 13 amino acids. The CDR3 DNA reads as TGCAGTGTCAGACTAGCGGGAAAGTACGAGCAGTACTTC. It yields the protein CSVRLAGKYEQYF.

CDR3 DNA: TGCAGCGTGAATGGACAGGGTCATTACGAGCAGTTCTTC. Translating gives CSVNGQGHYEQFF. The chain combines TRBV29-1 with TRBJ2-1; 8 bases line up with TRBD1. Germline V lookup: CDR1 SQVTM, CDR2 ANQGSEA. Trimming removed 6 bases from V and 10 bases from J; junction bases left unmatched: 11. This CDR3 has 13 amino acids.

J is TRBJ2-5 and V is TRBV3-1; D perhaps matches TRBD2 (5 bases). This CDR3 has 12 amino acids. Germline lookup yields CDR1 LGHDT and CDR2 YNNKEL (reference sequence). V dropped 4 bases and J dropped 11 bases, with 14 bases sitting between them. The CDR3 DNA sequence: TGTGCCAGCAGCCTAAAGCCCTGGACTCAGTACTTC. Translation: CASSLKPWTQYF.

The chain uses TRBV30 and TRBJ1-2; 7 positions match TRBD1. V dropped 4 bases and J dropped 7; count of bases not matched to a gene: 9. Per the germline V gene, CDR1 is GTSNPN and CDR2 is SVGIG (reference sequence). CDR3 length: 13 residues. The CDR3 sequence: CAWTLTGPGGYTF. The CDR3 DNA is TGTGCCTGGACGCTGACAGGGCCGGGTGGCTACACCTTC. Full variable domain (missing parts from reference TRBV30 and TRBJ1-2): SQTIHQWPATLVQPVGSPLSLECTVEGTSNPNLYWYRQAAGRGLQLLFYSVGIGQISSEVPQNLSASRPQDRQFILSSKKLLLSDSGFYLCAWTLTGPGGYTFGSGTRLTVV.

This sequence joins TRBV20-1 and TRBJ1-2; D possibly corresponds to TRBD1 (6 bases). The germline V and J ends were trimmed by 0 bases and 3 bases, with 23 bases remaining between them. Germline CDR1 reads DFQATT; CDR2 reads SNEGSKA (reference sequence). This CDR3 contains 18 residues. The CDR3 sequence is CSAREALQTGRGDYGYTF. The CDR3 nucleotides are TGCAGTGCTAGAGAGGCCCTACAAACAGGGAGAGGGGACTATGGCTACACCTTC.

The chain recombines TRBV5-1 with TRBJ2-5, with 11 bases lining up with TRBD2. The CDR3 consists of 15 residues. Germline V lookup: CDR1 SGHRS, CDR2 YFSETQ. Germline trimming cut 4 bases from V and 11 bases from J; bases unmatched to any gene: 13. The CDR3 loop reads CASSGGLADFNEQYF. The CDR3 DNA reads as TGCGCCAGCAGCGGGGGACTAGCGGATTTCAATGAGCAGTACTTC.

This clonotype was counted only a few times. The V gene is TRBV29-1, the J gene TRBJ2-6; TRBD2 is a possible D gene (5 bases). Germline V gene data show CDR1 as SQVTM and CDR2 as ANQGSEA. Trimming took 7 bases from V and 1 from J, leaving 11 bases between them. This CDR3 is 14 amino acids long. CDR3 bases: TGCAGCGCCGATACGGGATCTGGGGCCAACGTCCTGACTTTC. Translated, it gives CSADTGSGANVLTF. The full variable domain, rest sourced from reference TRBV29-1 and TRBJ2-6, is SAVISQKPSRDICQRGTSLTIQCQVDSQVTMMFWYRQQPGQSLTLIATANQGSEATYESGFVIDKFPISRPNLTFSTLTVSNMSPEDSSIYLCSADTGSGANVLTFGAGSRLTVL.